This T cell receptor beta chain was found in a study of T cells in Graves' hyperthyroidism and ophthalmopathy. Looked up from germline, CDR1 is SGDLS and CDR2 is YYNGEE. This CDR3 is 15 amino acids long. The trim removed 4 bases at V and 8 bases at J, leaving 12 bases unmatched. RNA transcripts were the template for amplifying TCR beta CDR3 regions. In the first-round RT-PCR of the TCR CDR3, the HTBI primer set was used. TCRdb itself ran the multiplex PCR reads through MiXCR, one entry per CDR3 protein. This sample has 350,000 to 450,000 distinct CDR3 sequences, with about 15% found just once. This clonotype was detected many times. Patients between 18 and 65 years old had hyperthyroidism, newly diagnosed and lasting under 2 months.

The specimen was blood. This chain links TRBV9 with TRBJ1-2; 9 bases match TRBD1. This TCR came from a woman younger than 45 with Graves' hyperthyroidism that later progressed to Graves' ophthalmopathy. CDR3 sequence: CASSPEQGASAGYTF. DNA of the CDR3: TGTGCCAGCAGCCCCGAACAGGGGGCCTCAGCGGGCTACACCTTC. The full variable domain, with the rest looked up from reference TRBV9 and TRBJ1-2, is DSGVTQTPKHLITATGQRVTLRCSPRSGDLSVYWYQQSLDQGLQFLIQYYNGEERAKGNILERFSAQQFPDLHSELNLSSLELGDSALYFCASSPEQGASAGYTFGSGTRLTVV.